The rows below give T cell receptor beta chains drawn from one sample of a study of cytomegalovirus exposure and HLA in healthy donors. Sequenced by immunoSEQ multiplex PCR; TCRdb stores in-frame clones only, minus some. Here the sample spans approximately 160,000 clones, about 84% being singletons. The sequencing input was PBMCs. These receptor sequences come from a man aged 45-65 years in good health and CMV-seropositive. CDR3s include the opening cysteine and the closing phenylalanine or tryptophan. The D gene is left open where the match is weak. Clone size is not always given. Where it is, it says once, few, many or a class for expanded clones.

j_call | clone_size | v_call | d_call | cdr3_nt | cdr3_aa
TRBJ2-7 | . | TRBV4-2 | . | TGTGCCAGCAGCCAGGCAGGGTGGTACGAGCAGTACTTC | CASSQAGWYEQYF
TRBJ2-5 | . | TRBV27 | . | TGTGCCAGCAGTTTTTCAGGGGTGGTGGAGACCCAGTACTTC | CASSFSGVVETQYF
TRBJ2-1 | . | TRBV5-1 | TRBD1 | TGCGCCAGCAGCTTGGAAGGGACAGGGAAAGTCTTC | CASSLEGTGKVF
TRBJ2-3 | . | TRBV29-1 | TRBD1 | TGCAGCGTTGCTAGGGGGCCAGCGGATACGCAGTATTTT | CSVARGPADTQYF
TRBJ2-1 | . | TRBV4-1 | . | TGCGCCAGCAGCCAAGATCGGGTCAACAATGAGCAGTTCTTC | CASSQDRVNNEQFF
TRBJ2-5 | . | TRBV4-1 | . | TGCGCCAGCAGCCAGCGGTCGGGGGTTGGGCAGACCCAGTACTTC | CASSQRSGVGQTQYF
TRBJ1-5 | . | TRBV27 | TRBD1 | TGTGCCAGCAGTTTCGGGCGGGACAGGGGCAATCAGCCCCAGCATTTT | CASSFGRDRGNQPQHF
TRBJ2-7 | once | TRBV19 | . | TGTGCCAGTAGTGAATGGGCGGGGGCTCTCACCTACGAGCAGTACTTC | CASSEWAGALTYEQYF
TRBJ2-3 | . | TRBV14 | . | TGTGCCAGCAGTTATCAAAGAGGAGCTAGCACAGATACGCAGTATTTT | CASSYQRGASTDTQYF
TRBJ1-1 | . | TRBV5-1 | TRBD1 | TGCGCCAGCAGCTTGACAGGGGGGAAGAACACTGAAGCTTTCTTT | CASSLTGGKNTEAFF
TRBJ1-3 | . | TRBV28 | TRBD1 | TGTGCCAGCAGTGCGCCGGGACAGGTGGCCGACACCATATATTTT | CASSAPGQVADTIYF
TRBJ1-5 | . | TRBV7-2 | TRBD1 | TGTGCCAGCAGCTCCGGACAGGTGGGGCAGCCCCAGCATTTT | CASSSGQVGQPQHF
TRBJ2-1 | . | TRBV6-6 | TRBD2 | TGTGCCAGCAGCCCCACTCCCCTCGACAGCGGGGGGCAGTTCTTC | CASSPTPLDSGGQFF
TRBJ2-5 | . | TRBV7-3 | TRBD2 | TGTGCCAGCAGCTTAAGCGGGGGGGCCCATGAGACCCAGTACTTC | CASSLSGGAHETQYF
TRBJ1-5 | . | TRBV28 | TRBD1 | TGTGCCAGCGGACACAGGGGGCGAAGCAATCAGCCCCAGCATTTT | CASGHRGRSNQPQHF
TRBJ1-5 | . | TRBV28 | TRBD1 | TGTGCCAGCAGTTTTCCGGGACAGGAAATTGTTAGCAATCAGCCCCAGCATTTT | CASSFPGQEIVSNQPQHF
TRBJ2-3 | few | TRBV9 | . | TGTGCCAGCAGCGTAGAGGGGGGGGTAAGACCGGATACGCAGTATTTT | CASSVEGGVRPDTQYF
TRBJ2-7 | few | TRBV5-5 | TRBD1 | TGTGCCAGCAGCCGACAGGGTGATACCTACGAGCAGTACTTC | CASSRQGDTYEQYF
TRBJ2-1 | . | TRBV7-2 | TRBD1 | TGTGCCAGCAGCCGTGACAGGGAATCCTACAATGAGCAGTTCTTC | CASSRDRESYNEQFF
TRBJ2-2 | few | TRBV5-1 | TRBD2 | TGCGCCAGCAGCCACACTAGCGGGAGAAGGGCCGGGGAGCTGTTTTTT | CASSHTSGRRAGELFF
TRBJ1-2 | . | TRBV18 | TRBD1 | TGTGCCAGCACAGGGGTCGACTATGGCTACACCTTC | CASTGVDYGYTF
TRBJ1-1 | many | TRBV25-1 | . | TGTGCCAGCACCGACTCCAACACTGAAGCTTTCTTT | CASTDSNTEAFF
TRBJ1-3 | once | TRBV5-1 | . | TGCGCCAGCAGCTTGGTGCCAGTCACTGGAAACACCATATATTTT | CASSLVPVTGNTIYF
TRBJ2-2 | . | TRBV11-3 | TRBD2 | TGTGCCAGCAGCGCGGGGACTAGCGGGAGGAGGACCGGGGAGCTGTTTTTT | CASSAGTSGRRTGELFF
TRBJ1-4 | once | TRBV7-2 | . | TGTGCCAGCAGCTTAGGATACACTGAAAAACTGTTTTTT | CASSLGYTEKLFF
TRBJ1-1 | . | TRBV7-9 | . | TGTGCCAGCAGCCTGGACAGCTCTTCTACTGGGGCTTTCTTT | CASSLDSSSTGAFF
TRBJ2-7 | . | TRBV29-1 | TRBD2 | TGCAGCGTTGAAGGGCGGGGGGGCTCCTACGAGCAGTACTTC | CSVEGRGGSYEQYF
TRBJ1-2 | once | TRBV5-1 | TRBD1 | TGCGCCAGCAGCTTGGGGGACAGGACCGCTAACTATGGCTACACCTTC | CASSLGDRTANYGYTF
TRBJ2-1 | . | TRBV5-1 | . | TGCGCCAGCAGCTGGGACACCCAGCCCTACAATGAGCAGTTCTTC | CASSWDTQPYNEQFF
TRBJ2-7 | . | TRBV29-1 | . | TGCAGCGCCTCGGACTGGAGCTCCTACGAGCAGTACTTC | CSASDWSSYEQYF
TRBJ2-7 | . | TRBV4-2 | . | TGTGCCAGCAGCCAAGGGCCGTATTACGAGCAGTACTTC | CASSQGPYYEQYF
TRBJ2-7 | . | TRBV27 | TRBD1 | TGTGCCAGCGGTTTATTAGGGGGCCCGTTCTACGAGCAGTACTTC | CASGLLGGPFYEQYF
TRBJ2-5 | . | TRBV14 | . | TGTGCCAGCAGCCGGGGCCTCCAAGAGACCCAGTACTTC | CASSRGLQETQYF
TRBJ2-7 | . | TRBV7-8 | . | TGTGCCAGCAGAGGGGGAGACAGCTACGAGCAGTACTTC | CASRGGDSYEQYF
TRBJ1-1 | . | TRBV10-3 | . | TGTGCCATCAGTGAGTATACCAGTGTGAACACTGAAGCTTTCTTT | CAISEYTSVNTEAFF
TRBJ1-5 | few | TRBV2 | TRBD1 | TGTGCCAGCAGGGGACAGGGGAATCAGCCCCAGCATTTT | CASRGQGNQPQHF
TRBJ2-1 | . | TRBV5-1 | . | TGCGCCAGCAGCTTGGCCGAGCGAAACAATGAGCAGTTCTTC | CASSLAERNNEQFF
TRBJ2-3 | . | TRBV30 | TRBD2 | TGTGCCTTGGCCCCCGGACTAGTCCCCACAGATACGCAGTATTTT | CALAPGLVPTDTQYF
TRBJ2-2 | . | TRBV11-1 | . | TGTGCCAGCAGCCCCCGGGCTAGCAGCAACACCGGGGAGCTGTTTTTT | CASSPRASSNTGELFF
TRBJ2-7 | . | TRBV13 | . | TGTGCCAGCAGCTTAGAGGGCGGCGGGGCATACGAGCAGTACTTC | CASSLEGGGAYEQYF
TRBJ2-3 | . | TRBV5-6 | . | TGTGCCAGCAGCTTGGAGCGGACAGATACGCAGTATTTT | CASSLERTDTQYF
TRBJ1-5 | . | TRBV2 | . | TGTGCCAGCAGAAGACAGGTCAATCAGCCCCAGCATTTT | CASRRQVNQPQHF
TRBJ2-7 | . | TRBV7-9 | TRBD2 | TGTGCCAGCAGCTTCTCTTCTAGCGGGGGATACTACGAGCAGTACTTC | CASSFSSSGGYYEQYF
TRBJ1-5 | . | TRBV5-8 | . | TGTGCCAGCAGCTGGTCAGTCAATCAGCCCCAGCATTTT | CASSWSVNQPQHF
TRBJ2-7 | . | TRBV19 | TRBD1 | TGTGCCAGTAGTCCGACGGACAGGGAGACCTACGAGCAGTACTTC | CASSPTDRETYEQYF
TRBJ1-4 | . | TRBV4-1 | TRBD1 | TGCGCCAGCAGCGAAGGGGGACAGGGGTTTGAAAAACTGTTTTTT | CASSEGGQGFEKLFF
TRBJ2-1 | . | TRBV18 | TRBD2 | TGTGCCAGCTCACCACCCGGACTAGCGGGAGGCCACTACAATGAGCAGTTCTTC | CASSPPGLAGGHYNEQFF
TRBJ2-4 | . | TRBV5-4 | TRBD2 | TGTGCCAGCAGCCCGGCGGGCGGGAGGGGAGCCAAAAACATTCAGTACTTC | CASSPAGGRGAKNIQYF
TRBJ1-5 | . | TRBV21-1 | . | TGTGCCAGCAGCAAGGGGGCTGGCAATCAGCCCCAGCATTTT | CASSKGAGNQPQHF
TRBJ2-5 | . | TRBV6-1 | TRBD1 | TGTGCCAGCAGTGCTAGGGGGACAGGGCTTCAAGAGACCCAGTACTTC | CASSARGTGLQETQYF
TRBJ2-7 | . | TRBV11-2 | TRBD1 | TGTGCCAGCAGCTTAGTCGCGGCAGGGGGCGCAAGCTACGAGCAGTACTTC | CASSLVAAGGASYEQYF
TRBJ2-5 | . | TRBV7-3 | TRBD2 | TGTGCCAGCAGCTCGGGGGGCCAAGAGACCCAGTACTTC | CASSSGGQETQYF
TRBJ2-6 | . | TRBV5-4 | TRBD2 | TGTGCCAGCAGCCACGACAGGCTTAGCGGGAGGGGCAGTGGGGCCAACGTCCTGACTTTC | CASSHDRLSGRGSGANVLTF
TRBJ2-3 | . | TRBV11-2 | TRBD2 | TGTGCCAGCAGCTCCCCGGGACTAGCGACGAGCACAGATACGCAGTATTTT | CASSSPGLATSTDTQYF